These T cell receptor beta chains were read from a single sample in a study of shared clonotypes between healthy human individuals. Only in-frame clones appear in the TCRdb table, and some are missing; sequencing was by immunoSEQ multiplex PCR. The sample has under 600,000 clones; nearly 98% are singletons. The sample taken for sequencing was naive CD8+ T cells sorted from blood. The receptors shown here come from a man aged 30-40 years in good health. The CDR3 runs from the conserved cysteine through the conserved F or W. A D gene is named only where the DNA matches it firmly. Not every row has a clone size; where given, it reads once, few, many or a size class.

clone_size j_call d_call v_call cdr3_nt cdr3_aa
NA TRBJ1-1 NA TRBV7-9 TGTGCCAGCAGCTTAGTAGCCGGAGAGAACACTGAAGCTTTCTTT CASSLVAGENTEAFF
NA TRBJ2-1 NA TRBV30 TGTGCCTGGAGTGAGGATAATGAGCAGTTCTTC CAWSEDNEQFF
NA TRBJ1-1 NA TRBV5-1 TGCGCCAGCAGCTTGGATCAGAGCACTGAAGCTTTCTTT CASSLDQSTEAFF
NA TRBJ2-7 NA TRBV5-1 TGCGCCAGCAGGGACCCCGGGACGAATTACGAGCAGTACTTC CASRDPGTNYEQYF
NA TRBJ2-1 TRBD2 TRBV4-3 TGCGCCAGCAGCCAAGAAGCGGGAGGAAGGAATGAGCAGTTCTTC CASSQEAGGRNEQFF
NA TRBJ2-1 TRBD2 TRBV5-8 TGTGCCAGCACCTTGTCAGCGGGAGTTGAGCAGTTCTTC CASTLSAGVEQFF
NA TRBJ2-1 TRBD1 TRBV11-3 TGTGCCAGCAGCTTACGGGACAGTAGCTCCTACAATGAGCAGTTCTTC CASSLRDSSSYNEQFF
NA TRBJ2-7 TRBD1 TRBV9 TGTGCCAGCGCCGGGACAGGGGAACGAGAGCAGTACTTC CASAGTGEREQYF
NA TRBJ2-7 NA TRBV27 TGTGCCAGCAGTTCCCTCCGGACAGAAGACCCCTACGAGCAGTACTTC CASSSLRTEDPYEQYF
NA TRBJ2-2 NA TRBV4-1 TGCGCCAGCAGCCCCCCGAGGGGTGGGGGACACCGGGGAGCTGTTTTT CASSPPRGGGHRGAVF
NA TRBJ2-7 TRBD1 TRBV27 TGTGCCAGCAGCTCATACAGGGGGCGAGCCTACGAGCAGTACTTC CASSSYRGRAYEQYF
NA TRBJ2-7 NA TRBV10-1 TGCGCCAGCAGTGAGTTTAAGTCAACTCCTTCCTACGAGCAGTACTTC CASSEFKSTPSYEQYF
NA TRBJ1-2 NA TRBV30 TGTGCCTGGGATTTGGGCTATGGCTACACCTTC CAWDLGYGYTF
NA TRBJ1-2 TRBD1 TRBV7-3 TGTGCCAGCAGCTCGGACAGGGGCGATGGCTACACCTTC CASSSDRGDGYTF
once TRBJ2-1 NA TRBV7-6 TGTGCCAGCAGCTTAGACAGCTACAATGAGCAGTTCTTC CASSLDSYNEQFF
NA TRBJ2-1 TRBD2 TRBV29-1 TGCAGCGGAGGACTAGCGGGCAATGAGCAGTTCTTC CSGGLAGNEQFF
NA TRBJ2-3 NA TRBV28 TGTGCCAGCAGTTCTAGGAGCACGCAGTATTTT CASSSRSTQYF